Below are 21 T cell receptor beta chains sequenced from a single sample in a study of sequential checkpoint blockade in melanoma (dated by TCRdb to between 2018 and 2020). Per the publication, the treatment or condition label means: randomized to nivolumab then ipilimumab (arm A) or the reverse (arm B). The library relied on the immunoSEQ multiplex PCR assay. What TCRdb holds here is the immuneACCESS table cut down to in-frame rearrangements. Part of the clones is not present; checked against another copy, under half of the missing clones reflect an unresolved V gene, and the others are unexplained. The sample yields about 6,400 clones; 15% to 20% were counted once. The top ten clones comprise 15% to 20% of the sample. Here the sequenced sample was tumor tissue (inferred from file names), taken from a patient given nivolumab and ipilimumab in sequence. Every receptor here comes from a human donor with melanoma.

This clone was recorded only once. The chain carries TRBV30 and TRBJ2-1; D could derive from TRBD1 or TRBD2 (6 bases each). This CDR3 comprises 11 residues. Germline values: CDR1 GTSNPN, CDR2 SVGIG (reference sequence). V was pared by 3 bases and J by 9 bases, with 9 bases between. Here the CDR3 reads CAWRTGAEQFF. Here the CDR3 DNA reads TGTGCCTGGAGGACGGGGGCTGAGCAGTTCTTC.

This clone was detected only a few times. J is TRBJ1-4 and V is TRBV9; D remains unclear. The CDR3 runs to 15 residues. Germline lookup yields CDR1 SGDLS and CDR2 YYNGEE. The V gene lost 3 bases and the J gene lost 2 bases, with 11 bases spanning the gap. The CDR3, as DNA: TGTGCCAGCAGCGACGAGACGGGCACTAATGAAAAACTGTTTTTT. Encoded protein: CASSDETGTNEKLFF.

This clone was seen at least ten times. The rearrangement joins TRBV6-8 to TRBJ2-7; maybe TRBD1 (6 bases). V was cut by 2 bases and J by 2 bases, with 10 bases left in between. CDR1 and CDR2 (germline): MNHGY, SAAAGT. The CDR3 consists of 14 residues. In DNA, the CDR3 is TGTGCCAGCAGTTACGGGGGCAGGGCCTACGAGCAGTACTTC. It translates to CASSYGGRAYEQYF.

Only a few counts were recorded for this clone. The rearrangement joins TRBV6-8 to TRBJ2-1; the D is unclear. Trimming removed 0 bases at V and 6 bases at J, with 12 bases between. The V gene's germline CDR1 is MNHGY and CDR2 SAAAGT. The CDR3 extends over 15 amino acids. DNA of the CDR3: TGTGCCAGCAGTTACTCGACGGCAAAGGGCAATGAGCAGTTCTTC. Its translation: CASSYSTAKGNEQFF.

The chain uses TRBV19 and TRBJ1-5, with 8 nucleotides matching TRBD1. This CDR3 contains 11 residues. Germline-derived CDR1 and CDR2 are LNHDA and SQIVND (reference sequence). The V and J ends lost 9 bases and 9 bases, in that order; junction bases with no gene match: 4. CDR3 sequence: CASGRGPPQHF. The DNA for the CDR3 is TGTGCCAGCGGCAGGGGGCCGCCCCAGCATTTT.

This clone was observed a handful of times. The chain has TRBV30 and TRBJ1-2; D not certain. Deletions cut 6 bases from V and 4 bases from J, with 15 bases between. The germline V gene has CDR1 GTSNPN and CDR2 SVGIG (reference sequence). The CDR3 is 13 amino acids. CDR3 DNA sequence: TGTGCCTGTTTTCTTAGGTCAAGCTATGGCTACACCTTC. Its translation is CACFLRSSYGYTF.

This clone appeared a few times. V is TRBV6-8 and J is TRBJ2-7; TRBD1 aligns across 7 bases. CDR1 and CDR2 (germline): MNHGY, SAAAGT. The CDR3 consists of 14 residues. The CDR3 here is CASPLQGESYEQYF. The CDR3 DNA follows: TGTGCGAGCCCCCTTCAGGGGGAATCCTACGAGCAGTACTTC.

The sample holds a few counts of this clone. J is TRBJ2-7 and V is TRBV6-8; 9 nucleotides line up with TRBD1. The V and J ends lost 8 bases and 5 bases, in that order; junction bases with no gene match: 10. Germline V gene data show CDR1 as MNHGY and CDR2 as SAAAGT. This CDR3 spans 14 amino acids. CDR3 sequence reads: CASQSGQGPHEQYF. CDR3 bases: TGTGCCAGCCAATCCGGACAGGGGCCCCACGAGCAGTACTTC.

This clone turned up a few times. The V gene is TRBV6-8, the J gene TRBJ1-1; D is unclear. Germline loops: CDR1 MNHGY, CDR2 SAAAGT. The V end was cut by 9 bases, the J end by 0 bases, with 8 bases between. This CDR3 is 12 amino acids long. The CDR3 sequence is CASGYLNTEAFF. CDR3 coding DNA: TGTGCCAGTGGATACTTGAACACTGAAGCTTTCTTT.

The V gene is TRBV6-8, the J gene TRBJ1-5; D gene uncertain. There are 14 residues in the CDR3. V gave up 2 bases and J gave up 0 bases, with 5 bases separating them. Germline V gene sequence: CDR1 MNHGY, CDR2 SAAAGT. The CDR3: CASSYDRSNQPQHF. DNA of the CDR3: TGTGCCAGCAGTTACGACCGTAGCAATCAGCCCCAGCATTTT.

The chain couples TRBV15 to TRBJ2-5; the match to TRBD1 covers 7 bases. CDR1 LNHNV and CDR2 YYDKDF come from the germline V gene (reference sequence). This CDR3 is built from 14 residues. V dropped 4 bases and J dropped 1; count of bases not matched to a gene: 3. CDR3 in DNA: TGTGCCACCAGCAAACAGGGGACCCAAGAGACCCAGTACTTC. Its translation is CATSKQGTQETQYF.

This clone was recorded at least ten times. This chain joins TRBV11-3 and TRBJ2-3; TRBD2 matches 7 bases. Germline CDR1 reads SGHNT; CDR2 reads YENEEA. The V gene end was trimmed by 5 bases and the J gene end by 1 base; junction bases not matched to a gene: 9. The CDR3 contains 16 residues. CDR3 in DNA: TGTGCCAGCAGCAGAACCGGGACTAAAGGCACAGATACGCAGTATTTT. Its translation: CASSRTGTKGTDTQYF.

This clone was found a few times. The chain couples TRBV9 to TRBJ2-7; D remains unclear. With 0 bases removed from V and 3 bases from J, the gap between germline ends came to 7 bases. The germline gives CDR1 SGDLS, CDR2 YYNGEE. The CDR3 contains 13 residues. CDR3 sequence: CASSVAWGYEQYF. DNA for the CDR3: TGTGCCAGCAGCGTAGCTTGGGGCTACGAGCAGTACTTC. Supplemented by reference TRBV9 and TRBJ2-7, the full variable domain reads DSGVTQTPKHLITATGQRVTLRCSPRSGDLSVYWYQQSLDQGLQFLIQYYNGEERAKGNILERFSAQQFPDLHSELNLSSLELGDSALYFCASSVAWGYEQYFGPGTRLTVT.

The chain combines TRBV11-3 with TRBJ1-1; D is undetermined. The CDR3 contains 14 residues. Per the germline V gene, CDR1 is SGHNT and CDR2 is YENEEA. V lost 1 base and J lost 1, with 7 bases in between. CDR3 sequence: CASSLVHGNTEAFF. In DNA form, the CDR3 reads TGTGCCAGCAGCTTAGTGCACGGGAACACTGAAGCTTTCTTT.

This clone turned up a few times. The genes are TRBV19 and TRBJ1-4; 10 nucleotides line up with TRBD1. This CDR3 has 15 residues. Per germline, CDR1 LNHDA and CDR2 SQIVND (reference sequence). The V and J ends lost 10 bases and 3 bases, in that order; junction bases with no gene match: 8. The CDR3 spells CATSGTGDPNEKLFF. The CDR3 DNA sequence: TGTGCCACTTCCGGGACAGGGGATCCTAATGAAAAACTGTTTTTT. Using reference TRBV19 and TRBJ1-4 for the parts outside the CDR3, the full variable domain is DGGITQSPKYLFRKEGQNVTLSCEQNLNHDAMYWYRQDPGQGLRLIYYSQIVNDFQKGDIAEGYSVSREKKESFPLTVTSAQKNPTAFYLCATSGTGDPNEKLFFGSGTQLSVL.

This clone was seen only a few times. The chain has TRBV19 and TRBJ2-7; D gene unclear. Looked up from germline, CDR1 is LNHDA and CDR2 is SQIVND (reference sequence). Trimming removed 3 bases from V and 3 bases from J, with 9 bases in between. The CDR3 extends over 13 amino acids. DNA for the CDR3: TGTGCCAGTAGTATTTACGCGAGCTACGAGCAGTACTTC. Encoded protein: CASSIYASYEQYF. Full variable domain (rest looked up from reference TRBV19 and TRBJ2-7): DGGITQSPKYLFRKEGQNVTLSCEQNLNHDAMYWYRQDPGQGLRLIYYSQIVNDFQKGDIAEGYSVSREKKESFPLTVTSAQKNPTAFYLCASSIYASYEQYFGPGTRLTVT.

This chain connects TRBV6-8 to TRBJ1-4; D unclear. Trimming removed 2 bases from V and 0 bases from J, with 7 bases in between. Germline loops: CDR1 MNHGY, CDR2 SAAAGT. The CDR3 spans 15 residues. The CDR3 DNA sequence: TGTGCCAGCAGTTACGTCGGTGCAACTAATGAAAAACTGTTTTTT. It translates to CASSYVGATNEKLFF.

V usage is TRBV18 and J usage is TRBJ2-3, with D unresolved. The V end lost 6 bases, the J end lost 1 base, and 11 bases lay between the germline ends. The CDR3 runs to 14 residues. Germline CDR1 and CDR2: KGHSH and LQKENI. This CDR3 is CASSSSDGTDTQYF. The CDR3, as DNA: TGTGCCAGCTCGTCTTCGGATGGCACAGATACGCAGTATTTT.

The gene calls are TRBV5-1 and TRBJ2-5; the match to TRBD1 covers 10 bases. The length of the CDR3 is 15 residues. Germline CDR1 reads SGHRS; CDR2 reads YFSETQ. V lost 6 bases to trimming and J lost 1 base; unmatched junction nucleotides: 6. The CDR3 region is CASIPGTGAQETQYF. As DNA, the CDR3 is TGCGCCAGCATTCCCGGGACAGGGGCCCAAGAGACCCAGTACTTC.

This clone was seen repeatedly, ten times or more. This chain links TRBV6-8 with TRBJ2-7; 11 nucleotides agree with TRBD1. The V segment lost 3 bases and the J segment 4 bases; nucleotides outside the gene matches: 5. Germline loops: CDR1 MNHGY, CDR2 SAAAGT. The CDR3 spans 15 residues. Here the CDR3 DNA reads TGTGCCAGCAGTTATTTGGGGACAGGGGGTTACGAGCAGTACTTC. It encodes CASSYLGTGGYEQYF.

This clone was observed at least ten times. The rearrangement joins TRBV11-3 to TRBJ1-5; 10 nucleotides agree with TRBD1. Germline V gene lookup returns CDR1 SGHNT and CDR2 YENEEA. Germline trimming cut 4 bases from V and 8 bases from J; bases unmatched to any gene: 11. This CDR3 comprises 16 residues. The CDR3 reads CASSSDWTGGGKPQHF. For the CDR3, the DNA is TGTGCCAGCAGCTCCGATTGGACAGGGGGAGGAAAGCCCCAGCATTTT. Looking up the rest from reference TRBV11-3 and TRBJ1-5 gives the full variable domain: EAGVVQSPRYKIIEKKQPVAFWCNPISGHNTLYWYLQNLGQGPELLIRYENEEAVDDSQLPKDRFSAERLKGVDSTLKIQPAELGDSAVYLCASSSDWTGGGKPQHFGDGTRLSIL.